The table lists the clone carrying this T cell receptor (beta chain) with many counts. Its antigen is as yet unknown. This specimen belongs to a study of human T cells and chemical hapten exposure. In germline, CDR1 is SEHNR, CDR2 FQNEAQ (reference sequence). CDR3 length: 15 amino acids. Trimming removed 1 base from V and 6 bases from J; junction bases left unmatched: 4. Described time point: pre-sensitization, week 0. This sample's treatment: therapeutic diphenylcyclopropenone sensitization with weekly scalp DPC. Total RNA came from unfractionated whole blood. Prior to application of each patch test, blood was drawn. Per the authors' pipeline: Per sample, the median was about 88,000 TCRs, with values from roughly 25,000 to 750,000. Each CDR3 protein gets one entry after TCRdb re-called the RACE reads with MiXCR. V and J calls and clone size were set by TCRdb, not the authors. Among just under 35,000 distinct CDR3 sequences listed, about 9.4% were seen once.

Whole-study findings and limits: Sensitizing with DPC caused no change in TCRs above 1 in 1000 frequency. Controls formed significantly fewer large CDR3 similarity clusters than expanded TCRs did.

Sequenced here: whole blood, sampled in connection with sensitization to the hapten diphenylcyclopropenone (DPC). This chain links TRBV7-9 with TRBJ2-1, with 9 bases that match TRBD2. The origin of this receptor is a man aged 50-60 years with alopecia areata. Some clones in this sample may be carry-over from other donors' samples. The CDR3 spells CASSLGLAESNEQFF. CDR3 nucleotides: TGTGCCAGCAGCTTAGGACTAGCGGAGAGCAATGAGCAGTTCTTC.